Listed here is a single TCR beta chain. The study sequenced TCR beta in blood CD8+ and CD4+ T cells. The sample belongs to a study of CD8 T cells in Susac syndrome. On the study more broadly: Among the Susac syndrome patients who underwent sequencing, about 6 had clinically active disease, while roughly 8 of them were in remission.

Germline values: CDR1 MGHDK, CDR2 SYGVNS. Trimming took off 3 bases at V and 4 bases at J, with 16 bases between the two ends. The CDR3 runs 16 residues. The RNA input was about 0.5 to 1 ug, and it was reverse transcribed with random hexamers. immunoSEQ multiplex PCR amplified TCR beta CDR3 across 54 Vbeta, 13 Jbeta. MiXCR was run by TCRdb on the immunoSEQ multiplex PCR reads, yielding one entry per CDR3 protein. Seen here are under 95,000 distinct CDR3 sequences, approximately 95% observed once, and the top ten hold over 0.35%. Sequenced sample: CD8+ T cells from PBMCs. This chain connects TRBV25-1 to TRBJ2-1; no definite D call. This sequence was found in a human donor with Susac syndrome. The CDR3 here is CASSDLGTLRYNEQFF. DNA of the CDR3: TGTGCCAGCAGTGACCTTGGTACGCTCAGGTACAATGAGCAGTTCTTC. The full variable domain, rest sourced from reference TRBV25-1 and TRBJ2-1, is EADIYQTPRYLVIGTGKKITLECSQTMGHDKMYWYQQDPGMELHLIHYSYGVNSTEKGDLSSESTVSRIRTEHFPLTLESARPSHTSQYLCASSDLGTLRYNEQFFGPGTRLTVL.